The sequence of this TCR beta chain was determined in a study of vaccination and CD4 T cells after COVID-19. Overall study results and limits: It was found that, in convalescent patients, 304 of 307 vaccine-specific clones were spike mono-reactive. Recorded median SARS-CoV-2-reactive clonotype numbers increased from about 20 to 38 without reaching significance.

This clonotype was observed a single time. Its specificity is not known. The V and J ends lost 7 bases and 1 base, in that order; junction bases with no gene match: 4. CDR3 length: 16 residues. The germline CDR1 and CDR2 sequences are MNHEY and SMNVEV (reference sequence). Regarding treatment: roughly 11-day PBMC culture with coronavirus spike peptide pools or control peptides (ViraFEST assay). Sequenced with the Oncomine TCR Beta short-read assay was DNA taken from cultured CD4+ T cells. TCRdb analysed the PCR reads with MiXCR anew, one entry per CDR3 protein. In the table there are some 16,000 distinct CDR3 sequences, approximately 73% of which are singletons.

The source material was CD4+ T cells from blood, cultured in vitro. The sequence derives from a human donor who had recovered from COVID-19. The chain combines TRBV27 with TRBJ2-6, with 10 bases lining up with TRBD1. The DNA of the CDR3 is TGTGCCAGCACGAGACAGGGGGCGTCTGGGGCCAACGTCCTGACTTTC. This sequence encodes CASTRQGASGANVLTF.